This TCR beta chain appears in the sequencing data of a study of blood T cell repertoires in COVID-19. As for the study in general: Samples taken during acute and convalescent COVID-19 were collected in the United States, Italy and Spain. PBMCs, B-cell-depleted T cells, or T cells were the source of the cDNA or gDNA that made up the material.

As originally analysed: Using reference gene primer amplification, nucleated cell counts were estimated. Method: immunoSEQ multiplex PCR; TCRdb's copy keeps in-frame clones and lacks some. The D gene and trimming were derived from the DNA, and the V and J assignments and clone size from that table. Here the sample spans about 240,000 clones, around 80% being singletons. V shed 4 bases, J shed 4 bases, and the junction held 10 bases outside the gene matches. Germline CDR1 and CDR2: LGHDT and YNNKEL (reference sequence). This CDR3 spans 15 amino acids. This receptor was identified in a young woman with acute or convalescent COVID-19. The V and J genes are TRBV3-1 (or the pseudogene TRBV3-2) and TRBJ2-7; 7 bases agree with TRBD2. The sequencing input was peripheral blood. CDR3 DNA sequence: TGTGCCAGCAGCCCGGAGGGAGGGAGACAGTACGAGCAGTACTTC. It codes for CASSPEGGRQYEQYF.